The present T cell receptor beta chain was sequenced within a study of blood T cells in healthy people across ages. A J-beta primer mix and a sample-barcoded 5' primer were used in a second PCR of about 7 to 12 cycles. TCRdb fed the 5' RACE reads into MiXCR, producing one record per CDR3 protein. Among some 1.4 million distinct CDR3 sequences, around 39% were seen once, and the ten largest hold roughly 8.2%. Germline V CDR1 and CDR2: WNHNN, SYGVQD (reference sequence). Trimming left V 2 bases short and J 6 bases short, with 8 bases between. The length of the CDR3 is 13 residues. The chain is built from TRBV10-1 and TRBJ2-4, with no clear D. The clonotype comes from a woman under 30 in good health. Sequencing used blood. CDR3 loop: CASSEMWGNIQYF. The CDR3 region has the DNA TGCGCCAGCAGTGAGATGTGGGGAAACATTCAGTACTTC.